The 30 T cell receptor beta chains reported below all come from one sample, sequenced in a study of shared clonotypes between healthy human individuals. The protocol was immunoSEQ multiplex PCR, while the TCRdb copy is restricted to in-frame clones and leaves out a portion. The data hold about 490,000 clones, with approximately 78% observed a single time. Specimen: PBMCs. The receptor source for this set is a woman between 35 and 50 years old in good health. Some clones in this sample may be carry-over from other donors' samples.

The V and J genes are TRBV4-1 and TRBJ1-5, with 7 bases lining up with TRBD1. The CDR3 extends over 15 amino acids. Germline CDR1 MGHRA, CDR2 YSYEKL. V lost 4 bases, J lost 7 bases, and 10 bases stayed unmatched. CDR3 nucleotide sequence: TGCGCCAGCAGCCCGAGGGGGCTGGCGGAGCAGCCCCAGCATTTT. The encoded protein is CASSPRGLAEQPQHF.

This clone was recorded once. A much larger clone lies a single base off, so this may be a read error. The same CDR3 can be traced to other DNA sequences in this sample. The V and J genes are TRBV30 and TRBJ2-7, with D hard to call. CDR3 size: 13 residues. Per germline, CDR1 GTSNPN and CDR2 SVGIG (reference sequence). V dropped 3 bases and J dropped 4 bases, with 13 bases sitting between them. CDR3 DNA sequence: TGTGCCTGGAGGCGAATGGACGATTACGAGCAGTACTTC. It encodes CAWRRMDDYEQYF. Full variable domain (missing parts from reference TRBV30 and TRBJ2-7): SQTIHQWPATLVQPVGSPLSLECTVEGTSNPNLYWYRQAAGRGLQLLFYSVGIGQISSEVPQNLSASRPQDRQFILSSKKLLLSDSGFYLCAWRRMDDYEQYFGPGTRLTVT.

DNA for the CDR3: TGTGCCAGCAGTTTGGGGGAGGGGATCGTTTACGAGCAGTACTTC. It yields the protein CASSLGEGIVYEQYF. This chain connects TRBV28 to TRBJ2-7; TRBD2 matches 7 bases. Germline assignment: CDR1 MDHEN and CDR2 SYDVKM. This CDR3 has 15 amino acids. V lost 3 bases, J lost 4 bases, and 9 bases stayed unmatched.

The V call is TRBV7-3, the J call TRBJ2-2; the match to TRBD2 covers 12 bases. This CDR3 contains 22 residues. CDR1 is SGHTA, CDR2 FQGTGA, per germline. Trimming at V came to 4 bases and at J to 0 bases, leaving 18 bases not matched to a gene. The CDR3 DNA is TGTGCCAGCAGCTCCCCCCGGTCTAGCGGGAGGGCCGCTCATTCGAACACCGGGGAGCTGTTTTTT. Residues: CASSSPRSSGRAAHSNTGELFF.

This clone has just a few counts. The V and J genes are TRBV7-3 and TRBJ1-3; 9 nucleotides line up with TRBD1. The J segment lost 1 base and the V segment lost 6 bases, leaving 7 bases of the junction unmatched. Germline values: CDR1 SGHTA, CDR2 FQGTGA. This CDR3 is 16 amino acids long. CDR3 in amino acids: CASSRTGTGSGNTIYF. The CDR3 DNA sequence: TGTGCCAGCAGTCGAACCGGGACAGGGTCTGGAAACACCATATATTTT.

For the CDR3, the DNA is TGTGCCAGCAGCCCCAGACGGGGTGTTACTGAAGCTTTCTTT. Protein: CASSPRRGVTEAFF. The chain is built from TRBV9 and TRBJ1-1; D ambiguous. Trimming took off 4 bases at V and 5 bases at J, with 15 bases between the two ends. This CDR3 is 14 amino acids long. Germline V gene lookup returns CDR1 SGDLS and CDR2 YYNGEE.

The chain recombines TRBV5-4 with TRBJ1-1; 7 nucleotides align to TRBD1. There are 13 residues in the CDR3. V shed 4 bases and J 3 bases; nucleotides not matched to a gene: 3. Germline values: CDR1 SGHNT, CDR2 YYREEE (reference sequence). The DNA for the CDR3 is TGTGCCAGCAGCCGGGACAGCCACACTGAAGCTTTCTTT. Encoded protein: CASSRDSHTEAFF.

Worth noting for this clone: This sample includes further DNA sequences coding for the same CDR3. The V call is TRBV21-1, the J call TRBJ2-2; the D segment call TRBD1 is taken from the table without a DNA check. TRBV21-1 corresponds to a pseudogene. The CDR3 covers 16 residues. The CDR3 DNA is TGTGCCAGCAGCAAAGTGGGGACAGGGAGAACCGGGGAGCTATTTTTT. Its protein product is CASSKVGTGRTGELFF.

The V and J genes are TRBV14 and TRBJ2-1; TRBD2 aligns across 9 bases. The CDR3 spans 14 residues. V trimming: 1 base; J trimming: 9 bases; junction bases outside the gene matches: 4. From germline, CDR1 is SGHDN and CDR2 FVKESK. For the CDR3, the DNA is TGTGCCAGCAGCCAAGGACTAGCGGCGATTGAGCAGTTCTTC. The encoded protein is CASSQGLAAIEQFF.

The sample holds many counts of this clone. DNA of the CDR3: TGTGCCAGCAGCGTAGGCAGGGGCAATGAAGAGACCCAGTACTTC. It encodes CASSVGRGNEETQYF. The V call is TRBV9, the J call TRBJ2-5; D may be TRBD1 (6 bases). CDR1 and CDR2 (germline): SGDLS, YYNGEE. With 0 bases removed from V and 3 bases from J, the gap between germline ends came to 12 bases. CDR3 size: 15 residues.

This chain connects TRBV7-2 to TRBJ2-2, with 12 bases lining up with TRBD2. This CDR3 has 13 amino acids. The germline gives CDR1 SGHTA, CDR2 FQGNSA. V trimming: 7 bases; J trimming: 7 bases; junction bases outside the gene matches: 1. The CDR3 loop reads CASTGLAGGELFF. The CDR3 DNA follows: TGTGCCAGCACGGGACTAGCGGGCGGGGAGCTGTTTTTT.

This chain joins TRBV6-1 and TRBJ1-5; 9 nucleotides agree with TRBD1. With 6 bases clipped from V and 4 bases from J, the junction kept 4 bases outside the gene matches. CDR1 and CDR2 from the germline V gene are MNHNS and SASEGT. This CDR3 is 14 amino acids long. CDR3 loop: CASSETGGNQPQHF. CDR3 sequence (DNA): TGTGCCAGCAGCGAGACAGGGGGAAATCAGCCCCAGCATTTT.

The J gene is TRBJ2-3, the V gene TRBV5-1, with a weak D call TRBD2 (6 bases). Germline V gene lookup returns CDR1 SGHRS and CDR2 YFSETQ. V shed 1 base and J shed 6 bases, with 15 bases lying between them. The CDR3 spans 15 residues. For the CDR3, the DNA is TGCGCCAGCAGCTTGTCCCAGGGCGGAGGGGATACGCAGTATTTT. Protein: CASSLSQGGGDTQYF.

The CDR3 bases are TGCGCCAGCAGCTTGGAGTGGACAGGGGAATACGGCTACACCTTC. It yields the protein CASSLEWTGEYGYTF. V and J are TRBV5-1 and TRBJ1-2; TRBD1 matches at 9 bases. Per the germline V gene, CDR1 is SGHRS and CDR2 is YFSETQ. Losses at the gene ends were 0 bases for V and 8 bases for J; bases not matched to a gene: 8. The CDR3 is 15 amino acids.

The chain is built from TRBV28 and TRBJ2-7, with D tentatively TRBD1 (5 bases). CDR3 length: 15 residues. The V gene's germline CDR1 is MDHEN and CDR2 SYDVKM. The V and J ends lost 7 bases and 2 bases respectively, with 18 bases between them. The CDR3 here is CASTFITGSAYEQYF. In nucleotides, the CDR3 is TGTGCCAGCACTTTTATTACAGGCTCGGCCTACGAGCAGTACTTC.

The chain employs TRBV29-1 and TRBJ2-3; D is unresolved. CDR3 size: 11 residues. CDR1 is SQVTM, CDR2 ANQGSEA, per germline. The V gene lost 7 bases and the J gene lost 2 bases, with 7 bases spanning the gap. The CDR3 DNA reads TGCAGCGGGAGAAACACAGATACGCAGTATTTT. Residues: CSGRNTDTQYF.

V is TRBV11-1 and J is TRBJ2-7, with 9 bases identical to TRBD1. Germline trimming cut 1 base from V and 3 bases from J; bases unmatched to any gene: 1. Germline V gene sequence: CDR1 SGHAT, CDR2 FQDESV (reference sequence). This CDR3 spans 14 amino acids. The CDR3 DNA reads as TGTGCCAGCAGCTTAGGACAGGGGGTCTACGAGCAGTACTTC. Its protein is CASSLGQGVYEQYF.

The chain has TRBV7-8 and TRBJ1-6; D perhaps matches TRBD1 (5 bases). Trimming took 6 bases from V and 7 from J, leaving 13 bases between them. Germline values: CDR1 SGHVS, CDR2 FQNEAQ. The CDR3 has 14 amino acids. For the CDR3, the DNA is TGTGCCAGCAGTCAAGGTTGGGGGAATTCACCCCTCCACTTT. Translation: CASSQGWGNSPLHF.

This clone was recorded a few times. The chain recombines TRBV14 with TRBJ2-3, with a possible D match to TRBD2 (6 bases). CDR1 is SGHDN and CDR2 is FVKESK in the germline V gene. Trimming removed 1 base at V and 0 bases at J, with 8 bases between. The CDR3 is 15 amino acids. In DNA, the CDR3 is TGTGCCAGCAGCCAAGGGGACTGGAGCACAGATACGCAGTATTTT. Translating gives CASSQGDWSTDTQYF.

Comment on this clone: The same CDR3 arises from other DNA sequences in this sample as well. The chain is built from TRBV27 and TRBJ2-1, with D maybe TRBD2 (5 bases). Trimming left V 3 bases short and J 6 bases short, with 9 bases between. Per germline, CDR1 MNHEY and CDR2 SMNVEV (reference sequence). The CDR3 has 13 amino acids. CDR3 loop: CASSFGRGNEQFF. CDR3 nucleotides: TGTGCCAGCAGTTTCGGCCGGGGCAATGAGCAGTTCTTC.

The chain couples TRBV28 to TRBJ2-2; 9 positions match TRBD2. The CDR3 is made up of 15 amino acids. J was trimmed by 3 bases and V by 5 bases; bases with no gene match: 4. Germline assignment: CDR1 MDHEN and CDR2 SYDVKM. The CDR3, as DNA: TGTGCCAGCAGTCTAGCGGGAACCCACACCGGGGAGCTGTTTTTT. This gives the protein CASSLAGTHTGELFF.

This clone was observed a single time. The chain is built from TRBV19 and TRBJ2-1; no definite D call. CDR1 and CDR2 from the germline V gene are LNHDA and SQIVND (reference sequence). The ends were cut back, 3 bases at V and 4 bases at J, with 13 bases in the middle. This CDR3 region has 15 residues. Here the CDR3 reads CASSIPLVGYNEQFF. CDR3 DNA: TGTGCCAGTAGTATTCCTCTCGTGGGTTACAATGAGCAGTTCTTC.

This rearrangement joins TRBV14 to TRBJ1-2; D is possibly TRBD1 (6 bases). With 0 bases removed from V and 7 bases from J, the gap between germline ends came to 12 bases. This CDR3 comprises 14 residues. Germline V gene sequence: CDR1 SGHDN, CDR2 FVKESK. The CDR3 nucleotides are TGTGCCAGCAGCCAAGAGAGGGGGGGACTTGGCTACACCTTC. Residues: CASSQERGGLGYTF.

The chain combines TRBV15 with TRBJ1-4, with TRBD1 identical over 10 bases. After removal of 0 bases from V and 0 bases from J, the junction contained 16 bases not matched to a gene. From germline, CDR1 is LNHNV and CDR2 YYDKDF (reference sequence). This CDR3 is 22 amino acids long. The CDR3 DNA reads TGTGCCACCAGCAGAGATTTCGTGCCGGTCCGGGACAGGGGCACAACTAATGAAAAACTGTTTTTT. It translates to CATSRDFVPVRDRGTTNEKLFF.

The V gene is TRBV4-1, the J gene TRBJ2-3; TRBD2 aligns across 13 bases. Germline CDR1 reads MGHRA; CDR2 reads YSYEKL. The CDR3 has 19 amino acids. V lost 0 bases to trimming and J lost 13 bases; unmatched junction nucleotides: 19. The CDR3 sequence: CASSQDSFRGLAGQSGEYF. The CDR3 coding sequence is TGCGCCAGCAGCCAAGATTCGTTTAGGGGACTAGCGGGACAAAGCGGGGAGTATTTT.

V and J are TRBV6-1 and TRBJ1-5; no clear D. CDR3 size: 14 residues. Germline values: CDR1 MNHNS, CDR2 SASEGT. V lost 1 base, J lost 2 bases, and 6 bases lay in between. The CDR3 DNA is TGTGCCAGCAGTGAAGTCGTGGGCAATCAGCCCCAGCATTTT. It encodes CASSEVVGNQPQHF.

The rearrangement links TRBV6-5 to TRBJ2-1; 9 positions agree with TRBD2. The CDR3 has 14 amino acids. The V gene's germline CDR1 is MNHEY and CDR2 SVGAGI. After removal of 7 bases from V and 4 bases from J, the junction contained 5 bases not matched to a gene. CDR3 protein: CASTPAGGYNEQFF. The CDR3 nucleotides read TGTGCCAGCACACCAGCGGGAGGTTACAATGAGCAGTTCTTC.

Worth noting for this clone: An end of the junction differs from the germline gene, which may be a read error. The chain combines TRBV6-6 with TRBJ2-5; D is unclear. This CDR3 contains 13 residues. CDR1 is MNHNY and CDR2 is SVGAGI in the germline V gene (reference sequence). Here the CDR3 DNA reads TGTGCCAGCAGTTACCTGGAACAAGGGACCCAGTACTTC. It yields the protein CASSYLEQGTQYF.

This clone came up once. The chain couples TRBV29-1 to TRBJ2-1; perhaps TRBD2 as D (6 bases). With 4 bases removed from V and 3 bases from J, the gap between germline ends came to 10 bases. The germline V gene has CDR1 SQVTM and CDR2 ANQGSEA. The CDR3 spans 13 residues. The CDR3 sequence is CSVARLGYNEQFF. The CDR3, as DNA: TGCAGCGTTGCGAGACTAGGCTACAATGAGCAGTTCTTC.

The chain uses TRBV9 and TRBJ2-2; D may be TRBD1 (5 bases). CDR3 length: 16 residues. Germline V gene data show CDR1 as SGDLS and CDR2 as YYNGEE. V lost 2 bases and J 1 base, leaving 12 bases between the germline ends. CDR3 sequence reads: CASSVSQGQNTGELFF. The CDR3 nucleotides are TGTGCCAGCAGCGTTTCGCAGGGTCAGAACACCGGGGAGCTGTTTTTT.